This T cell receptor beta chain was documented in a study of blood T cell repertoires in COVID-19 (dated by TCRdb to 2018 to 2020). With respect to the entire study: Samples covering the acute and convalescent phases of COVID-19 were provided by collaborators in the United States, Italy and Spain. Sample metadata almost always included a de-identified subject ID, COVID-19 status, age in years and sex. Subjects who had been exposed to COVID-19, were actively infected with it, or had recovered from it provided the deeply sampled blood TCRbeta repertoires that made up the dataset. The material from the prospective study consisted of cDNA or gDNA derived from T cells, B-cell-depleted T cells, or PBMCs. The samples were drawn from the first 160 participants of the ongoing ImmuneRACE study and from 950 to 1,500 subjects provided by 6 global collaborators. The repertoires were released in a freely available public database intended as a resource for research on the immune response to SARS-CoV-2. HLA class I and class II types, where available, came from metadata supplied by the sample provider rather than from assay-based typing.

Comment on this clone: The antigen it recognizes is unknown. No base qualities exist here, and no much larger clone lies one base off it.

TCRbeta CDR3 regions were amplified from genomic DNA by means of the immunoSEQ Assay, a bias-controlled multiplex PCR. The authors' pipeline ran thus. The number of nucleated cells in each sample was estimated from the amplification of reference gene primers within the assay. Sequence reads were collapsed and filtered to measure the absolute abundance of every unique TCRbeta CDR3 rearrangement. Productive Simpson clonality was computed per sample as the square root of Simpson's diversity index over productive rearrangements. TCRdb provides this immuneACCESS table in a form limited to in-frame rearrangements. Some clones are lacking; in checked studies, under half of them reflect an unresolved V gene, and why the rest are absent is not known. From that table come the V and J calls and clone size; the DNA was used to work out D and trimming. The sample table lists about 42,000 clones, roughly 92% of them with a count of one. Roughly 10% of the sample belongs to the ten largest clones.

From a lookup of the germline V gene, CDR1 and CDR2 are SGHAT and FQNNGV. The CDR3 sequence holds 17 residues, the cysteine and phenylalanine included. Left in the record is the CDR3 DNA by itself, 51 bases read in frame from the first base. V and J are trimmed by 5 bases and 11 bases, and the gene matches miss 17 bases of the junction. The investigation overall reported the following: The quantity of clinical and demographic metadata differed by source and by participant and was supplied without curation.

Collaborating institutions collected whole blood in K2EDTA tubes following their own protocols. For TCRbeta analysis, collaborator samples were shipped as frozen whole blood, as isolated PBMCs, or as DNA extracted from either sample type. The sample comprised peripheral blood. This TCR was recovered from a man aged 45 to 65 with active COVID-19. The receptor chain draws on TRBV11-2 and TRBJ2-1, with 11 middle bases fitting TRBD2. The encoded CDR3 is CASSGGGSGRASFKQFF. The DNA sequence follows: TGTGCCAGCAGCGGCGGGGGTAGCGGGAGGGCCTCTTTTAAGCAGTTCTTC.